This TCR beta chain is drawn from a study of T cells in Graves' hyperthyroidism and ophthalmopathy. Researchers barred patients who had uncontrolled infection, other autoimmune disease, pregnancy or lactation. The PBMCs studied were ones that came from roughly 9.1 ml fresh peripheral blood. General study findings and limits: Blood held most thyroid clonotypes expanded above 0.001 frequency. Stable hyperthyroidism was separated from ophthalmopathy by a model based on 13 V-J features.

TCR beta CDR3 regions were amplified from RNA. Using the HTBI primer set, a first-round RT-PCR was run on the TCR CDR3. TCRdb redid the calling of the multiplex PCR reads with MiXCR, one entry per CDR3 protein. The sample contains hundreds of thousands of distinct CDR3 sequences, 20% to 25% of which appear only once. In germline, CDR1 is ENHRY, CDR2 SYGVKD. The CDR3 runs to 16 residues. The germline V and J ends were trimmed by 2 bases and 1 base, with 14 bases remaining between them. With respect to this clonotype: Its antigen is not identified.

The rearrangement joins TRBV10-3 to TRBJ1-1; a weak D match, TRBD1 (6 bases). Sequencing used blood. This receptor was identified in a man aged 25 to 40 with Graves' ophthalmopathy. The CDR3 DNA follows: TGTGCCATCAGTGAGCGGGGTGGGGGCCCGAACACTGAAGCTTTCTTT. Its translation: CAISERGGGPNTEAFF.